Sequencing of this T cell receptor beta chain was carried out in a study of radiotherapy plus CTLA-4 blockade in lung cancer (dated by TCRdb to 2016 to 2019). About the full investigation: Objective responses were observed in about 17% of enrolled patients, and disease control was achieved in roughly 30%. On the study overall, not on this receptor specifically: Early dynamic changes in blood T cell clones, together with increased serum interferon-beta after radiation, were reported as the strongest predictors of response. After treatment with radiotherapy and ipilimumab, TCR clones that originated in tumors expanded in peripheral blood.

The study tested focal radiation therapy combined with CTLA-4 blockade (ipilimumab) in patients with chemo-refractory metastatic non-small-cell lung cancer. As regards this clone: Its target antigen remains unknown. The junction and the germline gene differ at one end; a read error may be behind it.

Library preparation employed the immunoSEQ multiplex PCR assay. TCRdb took over this immuneACCESS table, retaining in-frame rearrangements with V and J assigned. Such tables are incomplete; in checked studies, under half of the missing clones stem from an unresolved V gene, and the remainder is unexplained. The sample table holds roughly 97,000 clones, of which roughly 79% were seen once. Of the sample, around 3% falls within the top ten clones. Taken from the germline V gene, the CDR1 and CDR2 loops are MGHRA and YSYEKL. Inclusive of the bounding cysteine and phenylalanine, the CDR3 is 17 residues long. The entry retains the CDR3 DNA only, 51 bases that are in frame from base 1.

This sequence uses TRBV4-1 and TRBJ2-1, and 8 bases in between align with TRBD2. The sequence was collected from a human donor with non-small cell lung cancer who had a partial response to radiotherapy plus ipilimumab. Some clones in this sample may be carry-over from other donors' samples. This sample comprised peripheral blood, obtained from a patient treated with radiotherapy plus ipilimumab. This receptor has the CDR3 CASSQSGHGRAYNEQFF. The nucleotide sequence is given as TGCGCCAGCAGCCAATCGGGGCACGGGAGGGCCTATAATGAGCAGTTCTTC.